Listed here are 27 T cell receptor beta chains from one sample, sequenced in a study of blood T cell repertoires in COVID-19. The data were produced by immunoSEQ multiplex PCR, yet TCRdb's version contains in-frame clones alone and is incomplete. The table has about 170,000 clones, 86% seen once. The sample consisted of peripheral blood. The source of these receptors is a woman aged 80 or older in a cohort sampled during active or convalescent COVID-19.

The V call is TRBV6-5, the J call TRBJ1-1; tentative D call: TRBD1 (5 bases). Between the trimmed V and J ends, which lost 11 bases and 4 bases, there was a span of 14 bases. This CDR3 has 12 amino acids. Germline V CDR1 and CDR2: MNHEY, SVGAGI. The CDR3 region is CAAYGGGTEAFF. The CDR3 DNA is TGTGCCGCGTACGGGGGTGGCACTGAAGCTTTCTTT.

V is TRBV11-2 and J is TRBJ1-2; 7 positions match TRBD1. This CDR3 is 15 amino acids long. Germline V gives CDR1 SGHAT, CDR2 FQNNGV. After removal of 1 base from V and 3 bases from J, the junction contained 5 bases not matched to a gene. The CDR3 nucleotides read TGTGCCAGCAGCTTAGTAGGCAGGGGGGACTATGGCTACACCTTC. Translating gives CASSLVGRGDYGYTF.

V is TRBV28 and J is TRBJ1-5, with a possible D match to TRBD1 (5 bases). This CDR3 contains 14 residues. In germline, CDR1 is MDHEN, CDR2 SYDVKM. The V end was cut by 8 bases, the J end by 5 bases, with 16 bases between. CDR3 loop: CASAAGADYQPQHF. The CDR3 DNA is TGTGCCAGCGCAGCTGGGGCGGATTATCAGCCCCAGCATTTT.

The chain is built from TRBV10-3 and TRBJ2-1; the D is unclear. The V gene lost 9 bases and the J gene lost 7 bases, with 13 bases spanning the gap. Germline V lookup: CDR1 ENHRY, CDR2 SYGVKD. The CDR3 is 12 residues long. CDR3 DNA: TGTGCCATTAGAGACAACTTGAATGAGCAGTTCTTC. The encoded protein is CAIRDNLNEQFF.

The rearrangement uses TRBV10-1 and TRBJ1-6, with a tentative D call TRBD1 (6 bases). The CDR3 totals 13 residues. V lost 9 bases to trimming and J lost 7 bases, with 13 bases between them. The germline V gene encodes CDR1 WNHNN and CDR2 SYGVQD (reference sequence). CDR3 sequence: CARNSGENSPLHF. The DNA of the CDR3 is TGCGCCAGAAATTCAGGGGAAAATTCACCCCTCCACTTT.

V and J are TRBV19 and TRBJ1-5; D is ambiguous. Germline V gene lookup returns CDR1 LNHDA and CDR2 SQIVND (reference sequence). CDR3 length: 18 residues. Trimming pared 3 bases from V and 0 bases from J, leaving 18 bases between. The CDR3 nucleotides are TGTGCCAGTAGTATCCATACCACAAAACCATATAGCAATCAGCCCCAGCATTTT. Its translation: CASSIHTTKPYSNQPQHF.

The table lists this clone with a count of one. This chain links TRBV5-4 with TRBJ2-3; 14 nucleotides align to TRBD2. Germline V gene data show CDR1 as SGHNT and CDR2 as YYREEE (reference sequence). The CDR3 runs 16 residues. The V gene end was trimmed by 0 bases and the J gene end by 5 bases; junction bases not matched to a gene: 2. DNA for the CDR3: TGTGCCAGCAGCTTGGGACTAGCGGGGGGGCAAGATACGCAGTATTTT. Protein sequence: CASSLGLAGGQDTQYF.

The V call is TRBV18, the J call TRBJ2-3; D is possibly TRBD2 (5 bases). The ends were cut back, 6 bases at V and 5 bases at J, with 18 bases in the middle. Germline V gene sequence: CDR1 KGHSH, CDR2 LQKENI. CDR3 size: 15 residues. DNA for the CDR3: TGTGCCAGCTCCCCCTCGTCGGGATTGAGAGATACGCAGTATTTT. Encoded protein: CASSPSSGLRDTQYF.

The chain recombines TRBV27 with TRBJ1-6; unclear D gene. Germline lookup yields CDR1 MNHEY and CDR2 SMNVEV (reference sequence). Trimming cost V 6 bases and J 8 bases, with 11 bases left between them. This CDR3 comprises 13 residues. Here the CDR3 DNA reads TGTGCCAGCAGGCTCAGTCGTGATTCACCCCTCCACTTT. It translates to CASRLSRDSPLHF.

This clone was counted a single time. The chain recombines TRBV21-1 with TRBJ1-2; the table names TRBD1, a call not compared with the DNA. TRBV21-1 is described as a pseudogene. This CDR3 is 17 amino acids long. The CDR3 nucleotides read TGTGCCAGCAGCAAAGGGGGGACAGGCTTTCTAGGCTATGGCTACACCTTC. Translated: CASSKGGTGFLGYGYTF.

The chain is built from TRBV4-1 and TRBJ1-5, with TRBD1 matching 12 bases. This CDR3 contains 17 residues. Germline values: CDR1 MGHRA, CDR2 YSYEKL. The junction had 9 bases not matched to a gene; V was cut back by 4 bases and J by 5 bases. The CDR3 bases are TGCGCCAGCAGCCGGGACAGGGGGCTCTATACGGATCAGCCCCAGCATTTT. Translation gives CASSRDRGLYTDQPQHF.

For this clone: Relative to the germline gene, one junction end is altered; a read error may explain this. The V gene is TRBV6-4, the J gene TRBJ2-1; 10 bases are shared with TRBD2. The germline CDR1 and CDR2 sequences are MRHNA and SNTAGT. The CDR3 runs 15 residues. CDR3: CASSESGRAYHEQFF. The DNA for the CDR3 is TGTGCCAGCAGTGAGAGCGGGAGGGCCTACCATGAGCAGTTCTTC.

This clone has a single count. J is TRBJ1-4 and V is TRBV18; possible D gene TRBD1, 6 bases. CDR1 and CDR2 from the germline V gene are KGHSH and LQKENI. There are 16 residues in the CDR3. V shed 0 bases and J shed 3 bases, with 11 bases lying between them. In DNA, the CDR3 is TGTGCCAGCTCACCACCGGAACAGGGTCCTAATGAAAAACTGTTTTTT. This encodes CASSPPEQGPNEKLFF.

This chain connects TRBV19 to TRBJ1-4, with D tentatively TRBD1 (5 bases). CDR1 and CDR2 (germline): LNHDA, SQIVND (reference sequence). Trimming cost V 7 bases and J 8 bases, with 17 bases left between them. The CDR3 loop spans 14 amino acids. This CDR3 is CASTLGPGGEKLFF. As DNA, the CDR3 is TGTGCCAGTACCCTGGGGCCAGGTGGGGAAAAACTGTTTTTT.

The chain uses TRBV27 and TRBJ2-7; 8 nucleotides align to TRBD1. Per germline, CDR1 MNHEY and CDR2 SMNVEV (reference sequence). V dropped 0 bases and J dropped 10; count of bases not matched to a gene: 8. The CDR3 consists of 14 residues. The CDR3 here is CASSLSLAGGDQYF. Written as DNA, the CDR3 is TGTGCCAGCAGTTTATCCCTGGCAGGGGGCGATCAGTACTTC.

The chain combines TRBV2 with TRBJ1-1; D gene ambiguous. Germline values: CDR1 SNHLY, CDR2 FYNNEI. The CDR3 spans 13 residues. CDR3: CPTGFLLNTEAFF. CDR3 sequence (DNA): TGTCCTACCGGGTTCCTTTTGAACACTGAAGCTTTCTTT.

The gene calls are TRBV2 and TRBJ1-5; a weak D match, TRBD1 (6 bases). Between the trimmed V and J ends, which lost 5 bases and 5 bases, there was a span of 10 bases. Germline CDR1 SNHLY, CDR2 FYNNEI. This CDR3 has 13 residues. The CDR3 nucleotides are TGTGCCAGCAGTCCGGACAGTTATCAGCCCCAGCATTTT. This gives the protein CASSPDSYQPQHF.

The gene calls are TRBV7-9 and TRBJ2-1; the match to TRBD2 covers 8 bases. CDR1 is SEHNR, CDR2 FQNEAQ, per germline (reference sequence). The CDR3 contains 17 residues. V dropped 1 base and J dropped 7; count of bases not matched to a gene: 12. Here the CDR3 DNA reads TGTGCCAGCAGCTTAGGGCCGGGACTAGGAAACCGGAATGAGCAGTTCTTC. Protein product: CASSLGPGLGNRNEQFF.

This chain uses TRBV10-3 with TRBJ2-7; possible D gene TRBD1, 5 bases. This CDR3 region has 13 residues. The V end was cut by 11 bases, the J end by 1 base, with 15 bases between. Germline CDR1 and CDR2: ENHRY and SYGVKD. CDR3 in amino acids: CAATPGISYEQYF. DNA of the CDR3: TGTGCCGCCACCCCAGGGATATCCTACGAGCAGTACTTC.

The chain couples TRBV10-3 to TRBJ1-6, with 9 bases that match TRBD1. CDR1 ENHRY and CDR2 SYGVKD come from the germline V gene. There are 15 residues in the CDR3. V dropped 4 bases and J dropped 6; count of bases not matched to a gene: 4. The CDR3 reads CAISAGTGINSPLHF. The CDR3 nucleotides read TGTGCCATCAGTGCCGGGACAGGGATTAATTCACCCCTCCACTTT.

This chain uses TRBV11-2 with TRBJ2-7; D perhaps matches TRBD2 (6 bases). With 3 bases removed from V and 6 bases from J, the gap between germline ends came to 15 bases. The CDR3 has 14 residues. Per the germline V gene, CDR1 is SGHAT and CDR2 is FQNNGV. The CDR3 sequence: CASSLGGGPSEQYF. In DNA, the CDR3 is TGTGCCAGCAGCTTGGGGGGAGGACCGTCCGAGCAGTACTTC. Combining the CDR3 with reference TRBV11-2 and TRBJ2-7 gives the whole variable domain EAGVAQSPRYKIIEKRQSVAFWCNPISGHATLYWYQQILGQGPKLLIQFQNNGVVDDSQLPKDRFSAERLKGVDSTLKIQPAKLEDSAVYLCASSLGGGPSEQYFGPGTRLTVT.

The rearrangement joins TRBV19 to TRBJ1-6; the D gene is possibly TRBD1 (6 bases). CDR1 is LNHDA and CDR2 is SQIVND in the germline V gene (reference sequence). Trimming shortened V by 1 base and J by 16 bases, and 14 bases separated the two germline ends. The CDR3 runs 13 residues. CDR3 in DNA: TGTGCCAGTAGTATAGCCCAGGACAGTCGGCTCCACTTT. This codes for CASSIAQDSRLHF. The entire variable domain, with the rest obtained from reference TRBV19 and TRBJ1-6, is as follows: DGGITQSPKYLFRKEGQNVTLSCEQNLNHDAMYWYRQDPGQGLRLIYYSQIVNDFQKGDIAEGYSVSREKKESFPLTVTSAQKNPTAFYLCASSIAQDSRLHFGNGTRLTVT.

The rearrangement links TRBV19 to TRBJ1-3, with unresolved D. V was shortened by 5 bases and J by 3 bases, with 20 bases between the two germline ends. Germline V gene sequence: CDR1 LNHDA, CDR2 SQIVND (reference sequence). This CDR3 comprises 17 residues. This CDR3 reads CASSYLDVDSVGNTIYF. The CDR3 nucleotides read TGTGCCAGTAGTTATCTAGACGTAGACTCGGTTGGAAACACCATATATTTT.

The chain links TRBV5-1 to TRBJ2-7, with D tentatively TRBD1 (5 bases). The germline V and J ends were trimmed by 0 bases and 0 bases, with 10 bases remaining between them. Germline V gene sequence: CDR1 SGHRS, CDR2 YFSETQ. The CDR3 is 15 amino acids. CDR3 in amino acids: CASSLAATVSYEQYV. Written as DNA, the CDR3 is TGCGCCAGCAGCTTGGCCGCGACAGTCTCCTACGAGCAGTACGTC.

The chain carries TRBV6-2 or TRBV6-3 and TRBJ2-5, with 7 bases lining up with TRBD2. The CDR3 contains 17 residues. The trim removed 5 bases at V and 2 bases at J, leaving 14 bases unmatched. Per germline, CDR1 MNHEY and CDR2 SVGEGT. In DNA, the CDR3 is TGTGCCAGCAGTGACCGGCCCGGGAGCGGGAATCAAGAGACCCAGTACTTC. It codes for CASSDRPGSGNQETQYF.

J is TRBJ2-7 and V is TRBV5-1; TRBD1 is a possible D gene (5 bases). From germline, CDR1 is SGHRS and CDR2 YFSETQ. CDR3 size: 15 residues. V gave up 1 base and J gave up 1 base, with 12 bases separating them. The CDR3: CASSLSPRVSYEQYF. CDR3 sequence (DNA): TGCGCCAGCAGCTTGTCGCCCAGGGTATCCTACGAGCAGTACTTC.

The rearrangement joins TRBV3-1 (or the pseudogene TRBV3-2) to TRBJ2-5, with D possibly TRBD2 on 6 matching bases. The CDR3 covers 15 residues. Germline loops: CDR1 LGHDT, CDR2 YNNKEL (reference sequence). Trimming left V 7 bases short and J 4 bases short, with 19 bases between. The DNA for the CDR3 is TGTGCCAGCAACGAGATGGCTAGCGCTCGAGAGACCCAGTACTTC. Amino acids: CASNEMASARETQYF.